This T cell receptor (beta chain) was retrieved from a study of T cell changes during pregnancy in multiple sclerosis. The repertoire was sequenced with immunoSEQ multiplex PCR; TCRdb's copy has only in-frame clones and lacks some. Of 30,000 to 35,000 clones in the sample, about 90% were seen once. Trimming shortened V by 3 bases and J by 5 bases, and 16 bases separated the two germline ends. This CDR3 has 15 residues. The germline gives CDR1 LNHDA, CDR2 SQIVND (reference sequence). Sequences were derived from CD4+ T cells from peripheral blood mononuclear cells, sampled in the third trimester of pregnancy. The chain recombines TRBV19 with TRBJ2-5, with D possibly matching TRBD2 (6 bases). The clonotype comes from a female donor in good health, enrolled as a control in a pregnancy study. The CDR3 sequence: CASSIWRGERETQYF. The CDR3 DNA reads TGTGCCAGTAGTATCTGGAGGGGCGAAAGGGAGACCCAGTACTTC.